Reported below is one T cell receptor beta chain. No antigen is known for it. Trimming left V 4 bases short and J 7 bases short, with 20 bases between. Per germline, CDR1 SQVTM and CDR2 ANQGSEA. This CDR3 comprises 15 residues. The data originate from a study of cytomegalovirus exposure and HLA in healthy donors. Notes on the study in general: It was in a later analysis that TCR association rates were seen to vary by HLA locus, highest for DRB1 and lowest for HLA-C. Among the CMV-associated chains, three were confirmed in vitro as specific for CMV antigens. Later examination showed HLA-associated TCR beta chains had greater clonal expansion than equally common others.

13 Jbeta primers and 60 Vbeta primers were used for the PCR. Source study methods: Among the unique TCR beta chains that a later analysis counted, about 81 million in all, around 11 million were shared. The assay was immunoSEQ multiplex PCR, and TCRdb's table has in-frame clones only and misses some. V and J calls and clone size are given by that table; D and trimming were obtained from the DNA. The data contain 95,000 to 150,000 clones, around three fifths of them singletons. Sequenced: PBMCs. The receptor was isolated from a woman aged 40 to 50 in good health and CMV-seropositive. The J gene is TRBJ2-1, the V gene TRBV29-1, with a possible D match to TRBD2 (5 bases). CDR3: CSVAPPGIIGNEQFF. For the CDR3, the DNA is TGCAGCGTTGCCCCCCCCGGGATAATTGGGAATGAGCAGTTCTTC.